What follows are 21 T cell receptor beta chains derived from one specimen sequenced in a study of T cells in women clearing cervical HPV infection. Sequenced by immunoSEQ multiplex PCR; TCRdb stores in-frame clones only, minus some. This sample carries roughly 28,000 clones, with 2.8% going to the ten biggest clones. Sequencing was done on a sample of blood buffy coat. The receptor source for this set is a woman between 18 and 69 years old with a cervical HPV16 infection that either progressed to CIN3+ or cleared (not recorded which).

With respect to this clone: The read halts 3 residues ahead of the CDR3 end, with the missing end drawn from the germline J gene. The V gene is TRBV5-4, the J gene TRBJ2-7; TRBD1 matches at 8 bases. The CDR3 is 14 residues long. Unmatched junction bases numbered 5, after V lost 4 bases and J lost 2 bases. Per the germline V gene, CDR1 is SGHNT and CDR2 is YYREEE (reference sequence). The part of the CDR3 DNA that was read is TGTGCCAGCAGCCGAAACAGGGGGACCTACGAG. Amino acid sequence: CASSRNRGTYE. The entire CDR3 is CASSRNRGTYEQYF.

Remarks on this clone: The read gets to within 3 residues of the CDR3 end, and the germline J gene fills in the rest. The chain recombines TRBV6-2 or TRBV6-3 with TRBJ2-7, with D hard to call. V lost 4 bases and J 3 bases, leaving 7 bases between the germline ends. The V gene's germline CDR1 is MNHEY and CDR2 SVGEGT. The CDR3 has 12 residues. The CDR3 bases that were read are TGTGCCAGCAGTTTCCGTTACTACGAG. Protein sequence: CASSFRYYE. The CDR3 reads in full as CASSFRYYEQYF.

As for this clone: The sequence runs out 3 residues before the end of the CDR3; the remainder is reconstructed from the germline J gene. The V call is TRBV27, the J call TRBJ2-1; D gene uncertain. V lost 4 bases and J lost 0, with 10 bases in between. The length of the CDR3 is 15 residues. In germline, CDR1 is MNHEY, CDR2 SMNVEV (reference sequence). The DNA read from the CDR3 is TGTGCCAGCAGTTACGGTTCAGGCTCCTACAATGAG. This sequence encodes CASSYGSGSYNE. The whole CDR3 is CASSYGSGSYNEQFF.

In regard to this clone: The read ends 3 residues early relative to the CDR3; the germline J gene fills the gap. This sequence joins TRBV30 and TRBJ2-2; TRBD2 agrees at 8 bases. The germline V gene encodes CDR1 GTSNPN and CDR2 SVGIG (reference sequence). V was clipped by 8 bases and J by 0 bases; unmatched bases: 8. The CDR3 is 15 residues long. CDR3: CARAGGKTNTGELFF. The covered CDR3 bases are TGTGCCCGCGCGGGGGGCAAAACGAACACCGGGGAG.

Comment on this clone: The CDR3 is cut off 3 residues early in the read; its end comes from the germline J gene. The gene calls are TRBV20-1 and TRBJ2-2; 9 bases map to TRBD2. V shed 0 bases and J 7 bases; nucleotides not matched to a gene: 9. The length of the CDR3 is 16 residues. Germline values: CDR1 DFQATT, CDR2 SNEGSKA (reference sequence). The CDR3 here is CSARDKAGGRIGELFF. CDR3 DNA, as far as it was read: TGCAGTGCTAGAGATAAGGCGGGGGGGCGGATCGGGGAG.

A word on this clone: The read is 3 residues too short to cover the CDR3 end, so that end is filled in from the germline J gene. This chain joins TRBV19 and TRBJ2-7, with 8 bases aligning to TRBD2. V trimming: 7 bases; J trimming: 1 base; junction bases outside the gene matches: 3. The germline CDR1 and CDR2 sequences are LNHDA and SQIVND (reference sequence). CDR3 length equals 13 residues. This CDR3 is CASKIAGSYEQYF. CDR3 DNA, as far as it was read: TGTGCCAGTAAAATAGCGGGGTCCTACGAG.

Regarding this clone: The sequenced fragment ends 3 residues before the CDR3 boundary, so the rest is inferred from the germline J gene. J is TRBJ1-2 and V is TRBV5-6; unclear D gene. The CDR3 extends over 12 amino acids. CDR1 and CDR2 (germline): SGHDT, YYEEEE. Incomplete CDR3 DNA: TGTGCCAGCAGCCGACATGACGAAGGC. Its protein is CASSRHDEG. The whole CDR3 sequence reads CASSRHDEGYTF.

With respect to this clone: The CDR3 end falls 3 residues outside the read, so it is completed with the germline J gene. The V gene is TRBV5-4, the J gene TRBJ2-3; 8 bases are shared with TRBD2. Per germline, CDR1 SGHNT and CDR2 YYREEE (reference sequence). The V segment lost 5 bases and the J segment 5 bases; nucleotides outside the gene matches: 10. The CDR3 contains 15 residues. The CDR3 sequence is CASSRAGAGEDTQYF. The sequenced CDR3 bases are TGTGCCAGCAGTCGAGCGGGAGCGGGAGAAGATACG.

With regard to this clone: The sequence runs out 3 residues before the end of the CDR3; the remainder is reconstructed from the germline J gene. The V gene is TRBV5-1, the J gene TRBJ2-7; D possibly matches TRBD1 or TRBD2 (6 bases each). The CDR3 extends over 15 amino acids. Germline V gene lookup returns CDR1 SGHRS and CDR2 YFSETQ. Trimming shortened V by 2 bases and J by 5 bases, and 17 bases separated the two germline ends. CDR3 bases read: TGCGCCAGCAGCTTAGGACAGCCGAGGAGGGACGAG. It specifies CASSLGQPRRDE. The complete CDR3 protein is CASSLGQPRRDEQYF.

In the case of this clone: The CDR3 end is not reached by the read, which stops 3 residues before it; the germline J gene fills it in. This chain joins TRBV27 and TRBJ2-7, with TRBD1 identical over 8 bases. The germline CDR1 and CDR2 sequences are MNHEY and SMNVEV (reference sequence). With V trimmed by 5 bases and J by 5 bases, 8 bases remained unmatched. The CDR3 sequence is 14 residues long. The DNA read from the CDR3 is TGTGCCAGCAGTACGGACAGGGTGGCCGACGAG. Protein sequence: CASSTDRVADE. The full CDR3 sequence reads CASSTDRVADEQYF.

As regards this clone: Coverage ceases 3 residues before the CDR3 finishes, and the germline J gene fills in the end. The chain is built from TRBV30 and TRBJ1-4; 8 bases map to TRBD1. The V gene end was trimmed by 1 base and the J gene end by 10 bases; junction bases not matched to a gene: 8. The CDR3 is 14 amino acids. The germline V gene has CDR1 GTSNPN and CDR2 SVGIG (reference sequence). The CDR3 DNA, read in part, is TGTGCCTGGAGTGAGAGACAGGGGCGGGGAAAA. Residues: CAWSERQGRGK. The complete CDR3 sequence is CAWSERQGRGKLFF.

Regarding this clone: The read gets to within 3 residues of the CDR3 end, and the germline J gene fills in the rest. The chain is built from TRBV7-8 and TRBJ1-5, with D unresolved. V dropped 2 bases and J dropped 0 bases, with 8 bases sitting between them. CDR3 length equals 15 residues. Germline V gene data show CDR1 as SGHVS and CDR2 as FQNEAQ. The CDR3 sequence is CASSLRPGSNQPQHF. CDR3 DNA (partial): TGTGCCAGCAGCTTACGGCCGGGTAGCAATCAGCCC.

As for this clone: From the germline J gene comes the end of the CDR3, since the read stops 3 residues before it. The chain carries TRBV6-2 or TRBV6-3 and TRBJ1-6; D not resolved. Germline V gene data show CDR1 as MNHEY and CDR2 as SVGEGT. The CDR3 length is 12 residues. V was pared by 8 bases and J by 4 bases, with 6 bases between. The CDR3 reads CASGRYNSPLHF. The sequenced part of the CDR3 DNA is TGTGCCAGCGGGCGTTATAATTCACCC.

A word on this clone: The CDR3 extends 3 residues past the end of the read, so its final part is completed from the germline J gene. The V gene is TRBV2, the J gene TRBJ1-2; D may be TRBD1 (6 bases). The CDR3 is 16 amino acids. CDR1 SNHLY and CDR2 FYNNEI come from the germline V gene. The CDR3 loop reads CASSPGWGGPVDTYTF. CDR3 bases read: TGTGCCAGCAGTCCCGGTTGGGGGGGGCCGGTAGATACC. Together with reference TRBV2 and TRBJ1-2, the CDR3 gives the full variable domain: EPEVTQTPSHQVTQMGQEVILRCVPISNHLYFYWYRQILGQKVEFLVSFYNNEISEKSEIFDDQFSVERPDGSNFTLKIRSTKLEDSAMYFCASSPGWGGPVDTYTFGSGTRLTVV.

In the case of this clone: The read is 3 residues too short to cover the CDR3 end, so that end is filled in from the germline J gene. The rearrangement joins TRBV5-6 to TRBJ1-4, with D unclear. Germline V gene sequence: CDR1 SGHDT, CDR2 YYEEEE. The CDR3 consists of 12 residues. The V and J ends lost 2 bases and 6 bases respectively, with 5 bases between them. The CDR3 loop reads CASSFTDEKLFF. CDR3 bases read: TGTGCCAGCAGCTTTACTGATGAAAAA.

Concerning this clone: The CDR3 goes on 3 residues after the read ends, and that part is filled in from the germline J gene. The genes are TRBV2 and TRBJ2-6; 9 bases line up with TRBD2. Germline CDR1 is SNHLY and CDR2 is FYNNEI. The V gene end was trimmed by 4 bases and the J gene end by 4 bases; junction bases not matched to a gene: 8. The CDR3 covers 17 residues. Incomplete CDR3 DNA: TGTGCCAGCAGTGTTAGACTAGCGGCGGTAGGGGCCAACGTC. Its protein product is CASSVRLAAVGANV. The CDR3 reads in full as CASSVRLAAVGANVLTF.

The CDR3 sequence is CARSTSGELGEQFF. Incomplete CDR3 DNA: TGTGCCAGATCGACTAGCGGGGAGCTCGGTGAG. V is TRBV2 and J is TRBJ2-1; 11 positions match TRBD2. The DNA ends 3 residues before the CDR3 does, and the rest of the CDR3 is filled in from the germline J gene. The CDR3 consists of 14 residues. J lost 9 bases, V lost 9 bases, and 10 bases had no gene match. CDR1 is SNHLY, CDR2 FYNNEI, per germline.

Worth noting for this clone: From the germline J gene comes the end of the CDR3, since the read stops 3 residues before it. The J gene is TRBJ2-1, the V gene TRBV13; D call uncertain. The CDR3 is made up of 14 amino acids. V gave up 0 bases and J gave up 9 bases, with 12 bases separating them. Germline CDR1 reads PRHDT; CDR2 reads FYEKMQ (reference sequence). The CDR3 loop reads CASSLGGPGAEQFF. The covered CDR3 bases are TGTGCCAGCAGCTTAGGGGGCCCAGGCGCTGAG.

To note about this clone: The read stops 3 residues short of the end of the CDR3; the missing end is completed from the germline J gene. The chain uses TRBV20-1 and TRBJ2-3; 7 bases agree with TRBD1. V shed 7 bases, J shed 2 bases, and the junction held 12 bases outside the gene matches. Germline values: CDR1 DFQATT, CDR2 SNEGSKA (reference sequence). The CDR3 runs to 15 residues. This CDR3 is CSVRGPRFPTDTQYF. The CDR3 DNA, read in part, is TGCAGTGTGAGGGGGCCACGATTCCCCACAGATACG.

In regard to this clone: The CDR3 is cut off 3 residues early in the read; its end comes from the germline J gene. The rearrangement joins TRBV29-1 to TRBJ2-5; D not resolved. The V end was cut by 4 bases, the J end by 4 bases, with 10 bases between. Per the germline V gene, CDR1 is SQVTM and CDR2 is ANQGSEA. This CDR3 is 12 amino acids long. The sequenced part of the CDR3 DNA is TGCAGCGTTGTCAACAGATTAGAGACC. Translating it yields CSVVNRLET. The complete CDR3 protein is CSVVNRLETQYF.

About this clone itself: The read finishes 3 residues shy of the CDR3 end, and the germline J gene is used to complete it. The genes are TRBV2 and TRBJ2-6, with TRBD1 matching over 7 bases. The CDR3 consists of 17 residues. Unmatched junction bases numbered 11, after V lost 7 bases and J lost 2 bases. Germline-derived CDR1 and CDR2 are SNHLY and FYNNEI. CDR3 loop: CASTRSGRGTGANVLTF. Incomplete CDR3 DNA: TGTGCCAGCACAAGAAGTGGCAGGGGGACTGGGGCCAACGTC.